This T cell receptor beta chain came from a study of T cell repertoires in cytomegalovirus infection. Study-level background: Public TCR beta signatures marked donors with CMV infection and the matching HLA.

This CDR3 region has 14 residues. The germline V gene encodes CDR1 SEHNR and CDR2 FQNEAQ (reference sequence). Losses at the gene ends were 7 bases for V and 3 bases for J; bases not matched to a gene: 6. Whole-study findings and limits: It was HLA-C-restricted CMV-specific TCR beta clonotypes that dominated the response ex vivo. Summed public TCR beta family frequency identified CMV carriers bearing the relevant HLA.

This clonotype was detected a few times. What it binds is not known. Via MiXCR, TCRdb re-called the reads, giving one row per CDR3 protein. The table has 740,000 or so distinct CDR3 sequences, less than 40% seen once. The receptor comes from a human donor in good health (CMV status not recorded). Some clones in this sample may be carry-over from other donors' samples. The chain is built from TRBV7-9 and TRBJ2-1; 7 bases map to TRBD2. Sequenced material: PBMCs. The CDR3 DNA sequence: TGTGCCAGCACCTGGGGCGGGAGCTACAATGAGCAGTTCTTC. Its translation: CASTWGGSYNEQFF.